These T cell receptor beta chains were read from a single sample in a study of cytomegalovirus exposure and HLA in healthy donors. Produced via immunoSEQ multiplex PCR; TCRdb's table is partial and in-frame only. Of around 170,000 clones detected, around 73% appear once; the ten largest clones hold over 1.1%. The sequenced material came from PBMCs. All receptors derive from a male donor in good health and CMV-seronegative. Both conserved end residues are part of each CDR3. The order of the fields is D gene, V gene, J gene, CDR3 protein, CDR3 DNA. The D gene is left open where the match is weak.

TRBD1	TRBV7-9	TRBJ1-2	CASSPGGDYGYTF	TGTGCCAGCAGCCCAGGGGGAGACTATGGCTACACCTTC
NA	TRBV5-1	TRBJ2-5	CASSPGSGQETQYF	TGCGCCAGCAGCCCCGGGAGCGGCCAAGAGACCCAGTACTTC
NA	TRBV5-8	TRBJ1-2	CASSQSANSYGYTF	TGTGCCAGCAGCCAATCAGCGAATTCTTATGGCTACACCTTC
NA	TRBV25-1	TRBJ1-5	CASSEGGSFDQPQHF	TGTGCCAGCAGTGAGGGGGGATCCTTCGATCAGCCCCAGCATTTT
TRBD1	TRBV4-3	TRBJ2-7	CASSQGQGNYEQYF	TGCGCCAGCAGCCAAGGACAGGGTAACTACGAGCAGTACTTC
TRBD2	TRBV19	TRBJ2-2	CASSTLGGRTNTGELFF	TGTGCCAGTAGTACCCTGGGCGGGAGAACGAACACCGGGGAGCTGTTTTTT
TRBD1	TRBV4-3	TRBJ2-1	CASSHSGGARNEQFF	TGCGCCAGCAGCCACTCAGGGGGCGCGAGGAATGAGCAGTTCTTC
NA	TRBV10-3	TRBJ2-5	CAISEPGGGETQYF	TGTGCCATCAGTGAGCCGGGGGGCGGCGAGACCCAGTACTTC
TRBD1	TRBV6-5	TRBJ1-2	CASRKTGIDYGYTF	TGTGCCAGCAGGAAGACAGGGATCGACTATGGCTACACCTTC
TRBD1	TRBV19	TRBJ1-5	CASSPDRNNQPQHF	TGTGCCAGTAGCCCGGACAGGAACAATCAGCCCCAGCATTTT
NA	TRBV6-5	TRBJ1-2	CASSPTGPYGYTF	TGTGCCAGCAGCCCTACAGGGCCCTATGGCTACACCTTC